This record concerns one TCR beta chain sequence. The antigen remains undetermined. The data stem from a study of CXCR3-negative and CXCR3-positive naive CD8 T cells. Study-wide results and caveats: For CXCR3-positive naive cells, TRB CDR3s were more hydrophobic than those of CXCR3-negative naive cells. Both naive subsets showed comparably high diversity, and memory CD8+ cells showed much lower diversity.

With some 300,000 cells each, the CD8+ T cell subsets were individually sorted in triplicate. Cells that were CD45RO-CCR7+CD27+CD95- constituted naive CD8+ T cells. Germline V gene sequence: CDR1 MDHEN, CDR2 SYDVKM. There are 12 residues in the CDR3. All TRB cDNA libraries came from 5' RACE performed with UMI labels. TCRdb re-called the 5' RACE reads and shows each CDR3 protein once, DNA omitted. This sample's table has over 150,000 distinct CDR3 sequences. The source of this sequence is a human donor in good health. Some clones in this sample may be carry-over from other donors' samples. This sequence joins TRBV28 and TRBJ2-3. The sample was naive CXCR3+ CD8+ T cells from blood. Noted subset: CD45RO-CCR7+CD27+CD95- naive CD8+ T cells expressing CXCR3 (TNR3+). This CDR3 is CASSLSEDTQYF.